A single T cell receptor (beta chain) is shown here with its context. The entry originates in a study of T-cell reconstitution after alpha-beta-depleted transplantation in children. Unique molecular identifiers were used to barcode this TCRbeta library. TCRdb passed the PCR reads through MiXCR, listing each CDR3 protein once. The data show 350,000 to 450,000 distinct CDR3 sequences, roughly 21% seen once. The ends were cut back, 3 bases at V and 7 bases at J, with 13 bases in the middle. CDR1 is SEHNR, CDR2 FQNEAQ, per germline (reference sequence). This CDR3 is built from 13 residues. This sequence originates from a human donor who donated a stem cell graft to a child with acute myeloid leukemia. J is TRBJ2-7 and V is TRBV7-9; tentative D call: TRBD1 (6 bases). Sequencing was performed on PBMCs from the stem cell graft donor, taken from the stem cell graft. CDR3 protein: CASSFSGAREQYF. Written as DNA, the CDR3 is TGTGCCAGCAGCTTCTCAGGGGCGCGGGAGCAGTACTTC.